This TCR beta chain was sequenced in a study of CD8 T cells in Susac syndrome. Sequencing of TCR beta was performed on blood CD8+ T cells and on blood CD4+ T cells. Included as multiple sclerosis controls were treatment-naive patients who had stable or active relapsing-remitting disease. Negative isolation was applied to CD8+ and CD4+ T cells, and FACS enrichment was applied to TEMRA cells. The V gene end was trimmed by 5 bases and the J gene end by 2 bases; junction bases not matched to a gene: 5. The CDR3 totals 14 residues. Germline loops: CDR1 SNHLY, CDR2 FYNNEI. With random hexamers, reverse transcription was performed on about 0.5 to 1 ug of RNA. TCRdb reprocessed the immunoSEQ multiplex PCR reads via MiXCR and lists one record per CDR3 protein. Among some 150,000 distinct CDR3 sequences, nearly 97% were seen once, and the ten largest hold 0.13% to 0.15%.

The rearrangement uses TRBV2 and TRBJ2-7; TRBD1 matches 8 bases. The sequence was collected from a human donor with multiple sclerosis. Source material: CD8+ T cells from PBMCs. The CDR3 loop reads CASSHPDRAYEQYF. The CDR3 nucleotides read TGTGCCAGCAGTCATCCGGACAGGGCCTACGAGCAGTACTTC.